The 4 T cell receptor beta chains below come from one sample, sequenced in a study of Ad26.COV2.S vaccination and SARS-CoV-2 variants. Treatment noted: 15 to 20 received Ad26.COV2.S at low or high dose, single or two shots; about five received placebo; per-sample allocation not given. Each sample was drawn 63 days after the first injection (of vaccine or placebo). Profiling relied on immunoSEQ multiplex PCR, and the TCRdb table lists in-frame clones only, not all of them. The repertoire holds roughly 300,000 clones, with 80% to 90% as singletons. The sequencing used peripheral blood, collected in a trial of Ad26.COV2.S vaccine versus placebo. These receptors originate from a person between 18 and 59 years old who received the Ad26.COV2.S COVID-19 vaccine or a placebo.

The chain employs TRBV6-5 and TRBJ2-3; tentatively, D is TRBD1 (6 bases). Trimming removed 6 bases at V and 0 bases at J, with 13 bases between. Per germline, CDR1 MNHEY and CDR2 SVGAGI. CDR3 size: 15 residues. The CDR3 protein is CASSSGDPSTDTQYF. Here the CDR3 DNA reads TGTGCCAGCAGCTCAGGGGACCCTAGCACAGATACGCAGTATTTT.

The V call is TRBV11-2, the J call TRBJ2-2, with D uncertain. V was shortened by 1 base and J by 4 bases, with 10 bases between the two germline ends. CDR1 SGHAT and CDR2 FQNNGV come from the germline V gene. CDR3 length: 15 amino acids. CDR3 sequence (DNA): TGTGCCAGCAGCTTAGGTGGATTCTCCACCGGGGAGCTGTTTTTT. Its protein is CASSLGGFSTGELFF.

This chain uses TRBV7-2 with TRBJ1-2; a weak D match, TRBD1 (5 bases). Trimming pared 6 bases from V and 0 bases from J, leaving 11 bases between. This CDR3 comprises 14 residues. From germline, CDR1 is SGHTA and CDR2 FQGNSA. For the CDR3, the DNA is TGTGCCAGCAGTTTCAGGGAGACTAACTATGGCTACACCTTC. Protein: CASSFRETNYGYTF.

This rearrangement joins TRBV5-4 to TRBJ2-3; 8 nucleotides align to TRBD2. V lost 0 bases to trimming and J lost 4 bases; unmatched junction nucleotides: 7. Germline V gene lookup returns CDR1 SGHNT and CDR2 YYREEE (reference sequence). The CDR3 has 16 residues. Here the CDR3 reads CASSLVISGNADTQYF. The CDR3 bases are TGTGCCAGCAGCTTGGTGATTAGCGGGAACGCAGATACGCAGTATTTT.